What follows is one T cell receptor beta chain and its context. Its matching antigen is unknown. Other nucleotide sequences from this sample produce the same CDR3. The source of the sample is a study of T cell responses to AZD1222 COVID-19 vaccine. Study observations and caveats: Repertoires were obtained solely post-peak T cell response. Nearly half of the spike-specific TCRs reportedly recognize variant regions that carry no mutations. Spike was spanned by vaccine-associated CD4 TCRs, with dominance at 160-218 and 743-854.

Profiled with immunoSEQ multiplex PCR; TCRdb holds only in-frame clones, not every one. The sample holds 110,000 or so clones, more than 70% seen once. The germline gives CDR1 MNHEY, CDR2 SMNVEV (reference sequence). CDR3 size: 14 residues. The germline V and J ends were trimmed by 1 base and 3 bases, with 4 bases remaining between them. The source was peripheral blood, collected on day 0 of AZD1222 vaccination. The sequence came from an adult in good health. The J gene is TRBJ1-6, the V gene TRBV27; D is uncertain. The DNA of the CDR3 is TGTGCCAGCAGTTTATTGAGCTATAATTCACCCCTCCACTTT. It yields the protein CASSLLSYNSPLHF.